These 7 T cell receptor beta chains were sequenced from one sample in a study of shared clonotypes between healthy human individuals. Using immunoSEQ multiplex PCR, the repertoire was profiled, and TCRdb retains in-frame clones only, with some absent. Among 2 million to 2.5 million clones listed, 92% were seen once. Sequenced: naive CD4+ T cells from PBMCs. Subset defined: CD45RA+ positively selected. The receptors here all came from a man younger than 35 in good health. Some clones in this sample may be carry-over from other donors' samples.

The chain couples TRBV5-1 to TRBJ2-3; TRBD2 is a possible D gene (6 bases). Germline CDR1 is SGHRS and CDR2 is YFSETQ. The V and J ends lost 4 bases and 2 bases respectively, with 14 bases between them. This CDR3 has 15 amino acids. CDR3 DNA sequence: TGCGCCAGCAGCAAGTCGGGCGGGGACACAGATACGCAGTATTTT. The encoded protein is CASSKSGGDTDTQYF.

The chain is built from TRBV5-4 and TRBJ1-2; D is undetermined. The CDR3 contains 12 residues. Germline CDR1 SGHNT, CDR2 YYREEE (reference sequence). V lost 4 bases to trimming and J lost 5 bases, with 9 bases between them. CDR3 amino acids: CASSPGPYGYTF. The CDR3 DNA reads as TGTGCCAGCAGCCCCGGACCATATGGCTACACCTTC.

The rearrangement links TRBV30 to TRBJ2-7, with 13 bases lining up with TRBD2. Germline loops: CDR1 GTSNPN, CDR2 SVGIG (reference sequence). This CDR3 spans 14 amino acids. V was pared by 3 bases and J by 7 bases, with 6 bases of the junction left unmatched. CDR3 loop: CAWSTGTSGKEQYF. In DNA form, the CDR3 reads TGTGCCTGGAGCACCGGGACTAGCGGGAAAGAGCAGTACTTC.

On this clone itself: The junction shows a germline mismatch at one end, possibly a read error. The chain joins TRBV6-5 to TRBJ2-1; D call uncertain. The CDR3 loop spans 9 amino acids. Germline V gives CDR1 MNHEY, CDR2 SVGAGI. CDR3 in DNA: TGCCGTCCCGACAATGAGCAGTTCTTC. Its protein is CRPDNEQFF.

This sequence joins TRBV2 and TRBJ2-7, with D perhaps matching TRBD2 (5 bases). This CDR3 comprises 14 residues. V was cut by 7 bases and J by 1 base, with 14 bases left in between. Germline CDR1 is SNHLY and CDR2 is FYNNEI. The CDR3 DNA follows: TGTGCCAGCATGGAGGAGGCTTTGTCCTACGAGCAGTACTTC. Its translation is CASMEEALSYEQYF.

A word on this clone: The junction differs from germline at one of its ends, possibly a read error. The genes are TRBV6-1 and TRBJ2-1; TRBD2 agrees at 12 bases. Germline values: CDR1 MNHNS, CDR2 SASEGT. This CDR3 spans 14 amino acids. The CDR3 reads CASSQIGLAGGRVF. The CDR3, as DNA: TGTGCCAGCAGCCAGATAGGTCTAGCGGGAGGGCGGGTCTTC.

This clone was detected once. CDR3 region: CASSSDRVETQYF. The CDR3 nucleotides read TGTGCCAGCAGCTCGGACAGGGTAGAGACCCAGTACTTC. V and J are TRBV5-4 and TRBJ2-5; 8 bases align to TRBD1. V was clipped by 3 bases and J by 4 bases; unmatched bases: 2. This CDR3 region has 13 residues. The germline gives CDR1 SGHNT, CDR2 YYREEE (reference sequence).